This T cell receptor beta chain was obtained from a study of T-cell reconstitution after alpha-beta-depleted transplantation in children. Findings of the study overall: Newly generated T cells supplied most T-cell counts and diversity one year post-transplant. Reportedly, only several hundred clones from non-depleted graft cells drove alpha-beta T-cell counts at about two months.

There are 15 residues in the CDR3. Trimming cost V 3 bases and J 0 bases, with 10 bases left between them. Germline lookup yields CDR1 SEHNR and CDR2 FQNEAQ (reference sequence). The TCRbeta library was prepared with unique molecular identifiers. In TCRdb, the PCR reads were re-called with MiXCR into one record per CDR3 protein. This table holds 250,000 to 350,000 distinct CDR3 sequences, roughly 21% found once. This clonotype was counted only a few times. What it binds is not known. Material: PBMCs, mostly from graft donor cells, obtained 180 days after TCRalphabeta/CD19-depleted stem cell transplant. The TCR comes from a male patient younger than 18 who had a stem cell transplant for acute lymphoblastic leukemia, so the T cells may come from the graft donor. The chain uses TRBV7-9 and TRBJ2-3; the D is unclear. The CDR3 sequence: CASSLDGLSTDTQYF. Here the CDR3 DNA reads TGTGCCAGCAGCTTGGACGGTCTCAGCACAGATACGCAGTATTTT.